This entry concerns a single T cell receptor beta chain. Its target is unknown. All donors participated as healthy donors of bone marrow. CDR1 is SGHNT, CDR2 YENEEA, per germline. Trimming pared 5 bases from V and 3 bases from J, leaving 15 bases between. CDR3 size: 15 residues. The PCR was carried out with 60 Vbeta primers and 13 Jbeta primers. The method was immunoSEQ multiplex PCR; TCRdb's version includes in-frame clones alone and lacks a portion of them. This table holds fewer than 120,000 clones, around 85% found once. This record belongs to a study of cytomegalovirus exposure and HLA in healthy donors. Study-wide context: Earlier sequencing of about 179 million T cells yielded around 100 million unique TCR beta sequences.

Study conclusions and caveats: According to an earlier analysis, most TCR beta V segments yielded productive rearrangements about 90% or about 30% of the time. In a later analysis, HLA-associated beta chains showed higher expansion and lower generation probabilities than comparable chains.

The sample was PBMCs. V gene TRBV11-3 combines with J gene TRBJ2-3; possible D gene TRBD2, 6 bases. The TCR originated in a man aged 30 to 45 in good health and CMV-seropositive. The chain's CDR3 is CASSLVLGGTDTQYF. The CDR3 nucleotides read TGTGCCAGCAGCCTTGTGCTCGGGGGAACAGATACGCAGTATTTT. The full variable domain, completed using reference TRBV11-3 and TRBJ2-3, is EAGVVQSPRYKIIEKKQPVAFWCNPISGHNTLYWYLQNLGQGPELLIRYENEEAVDDSQLPKDRFSAERLKGVDSTLKIQPAELGDSAVYLCASSLVLGGTDTQYFGPGTRLTVL.